This T cell receptor beta chain was recovered during a study of shared clonotypes between healthy human individuals. Study-wide results and caveats: Sequencing depth was predicted to influence how clonotypes are shared among donors. Genetic and exposure-history diversity was limited by the small donor number.

The healthy adult donors were HIV-negative and reported no recent acute infections or vaccinations. Original handling: Filtering differed because ImmunoSEQ produced junction-only sequences that carried no quality scores. Clones were read by immunoSEQ multiplex PCR, and TCRdb kept only the in-frame ones, dropping some. V and J calls plus clone size are reproduced from that table; the DNA served to infer D and trimming. The profile shows some 700,000 clones, 90% of them singletons. On this clone itself: Its antigen is undetermined.

Trimming left V 5 bases short and J 3 bases short, with 16 bases between. Germline V gene data show CDR1 as SEHNR and CDR2 as FQNEAQ (reference sequence). This CDR3 contains 15 residues. Sequencing input: memory CD8+ T cells from PBMCs. Subset defined: CD45RO+ cells pooled with CCR7-negative TemRA cells. This receptor was identified in a man between 18 and 29 years old in good health. Some clones in this sample may be carry-over from other donors' samples. The gene calls are TRBV7-9 and TRBJ1-2; D may be TRBD1 (6 bases). CDR3 nucleotide sequence: TGTGCCAGCAGCCCTCGGACAGTATTAGACTATGGCTACACCTTC. As protein: CASSPRTVLDYGYTF.